This is a list of T cell receptor beta chains from one sample in a study of T cell repertoires in ileal Crohn's disease. The repertoire was sequenced with immunoSEQ multiplex PCR; TCRdb's copy has only in-frame clones and lacks some. The sample carries over 8,500 clones, over 55% recorded once. Sequenced input: ileal tissue. Receptors were obtained from an adult with Crohn's disease. The CDR3 runs from the conserved cysteine through the conserved F or W. The order of the fields is J gene, V gene, CDR3 protein.

TRBJ1-1 TRBV7-6 CASSFGGSRNTEAFF
TRBJ1-1 TRBV5-1 CASSLDSTNTEAFF
TRBJ2-7 TRBV14 CASSRALTGTYEQYF
TRBJ2-7 TRBV5-1 CASSPREGRYEQYF
TRBJ2-5 TRBV18 CASSLGQGETQYF
TRBJ2-7 TRBV5-4 CASSLAPSGRPSSYEQYF
TRBJ2-5 TRBV6-1 CASSEADSGSPRETQYF
TRBJ2-7 TRBV28 CASSYLSGRSYEQYF
TRBJ2-2 TRBV5-4 CASSTGQGELFF
TRBJ1-4 TRBV19 CASSVGQGTTNEKLFF
TRBJ2-1 TRBV5-4 CASSLEGTSDTYNEQFF
TRBJ1-2 TRBV5-1 CASSRGTDNYGYTF
TRBJ2-3 TRBV27 CASSLSSIRTGIPDQDTQYF
TRBJ1-5 TRBV18 CASSAQGGDQPQHF
TRBJ1-4 TRBV4-1 CASSHQQGPGEKLFF
TRBJ2-7 TRBV7-9 CASGQGQAPYEQYF
TRBJ1-1 TRBV19 CASSYRPTGNTEAFF
TRBJ1-3 TRBV6-5 CASSFSYSGNTIYF
TRBJ2-7 TRBV4-3 CASSRGSGSYEQYF
TRBJ1-5 TRBV11-3 CASSLDRVRSNQPQHF
TRBJ2-7 TRBV7-9 CASADSLTYEQYF
TRBJ2-7 TRBV7-9 CASSLITGSYSEQYF
TRBJ1-3 TRBV7-8 CASSLRDRRNTIYF
TRBJ1-2 TRBV23-1 CASSKPGQAKKGYTF
TRBJ2-3 TRBV6-1 CASSAGTSGRRTDTQYF
TRBJ1-2 TRBV6-5 CASSTSTGNGYTF
TRBJ1-3 TRBV2 CASSERGTGTGNTIYF
TRBJ1-3 TRBV6-5 CASSPTRGSGNTIYF
TRBJ2-7 TRBV5-4 CASSLGDRVTEQYF
TRBJ1-2 TRBV29-1 CSAAEGYTF
TRBJ2-7 TRBV7-6 CASSLKAGYEQYF
TRBJ1-2 TRBV18 CASSPTRGYGYTF
TRBJ2-5 TRBV7-9 CASSLGQGQETQYF
TRBJ2-2 TRBV6-5 CASSYGSFANTGELFF
TRBJ1-3 TRBV6-5 CASSYSISAGWNTIYF
TRBJ2-1 TRBV30 CAWKDYGEQFF
TRBJ2-7 TRBV29-1 CSVRGTGEQYF
TRBJ2-7 TRBV7-9 CASSQTGQGNYEQYF
TRBJ1-1 TRBV6-1 CASRFTGTNTEAFF
TRBJ1-1 TRBV5-5 CASSWGRGNTEAFF
TRBJ2-7 TRBV7-8 CASSLGLASGLYEQYF
TRBJ2-3 TRBV11-2 CASRGSGRALERDTQYF
TRBJ2-1 TRBV30 CAWGGQILYEQFF
TRBJ2-7 TRBV7-9 CASSSPGLAGHEQYF
TRBJ2-7 TRBV5-1 CASSLGQQDRTYEQYF
TRBJ1-2 TRBV5-1 CASSSTGTGGDGYTF
TRBJ2-6 TRBV29-1 CSVQGSGANVLTF
TRBJ2-4 TRBV30 CAWSFSGSAKNIQYF
TRBJ2-6 TRBV19 CASSGFGGANVLTF
TRBJ2-3 TRBV7-9 CASRTSALDVAQYF
TRBJ2-7 TRBV28 CASSLRATGVQSEQYF
TRBJ2-1 TRBV5-1 CASSLEVGREQFF
TRBJ2-7 TRBV6-5 CASSLSGGGYEQYF
TRBJ2-3 TRBV19 CASSIRGGDTQYF
TRBJ2-1 TRBV2 CATKARNNEQFF
TRBJ2-1 TRBV6-1 CASSDRGREEQFF
TRBJ2-7 TRBV5-5 CASSKLQLANSYEQYF